This T cell receptor beta chain emerged from a study of cytomegalovirus exposure and HLA in healthy donors. Whole-study results and caveats: Per published reports, the classifier diagnosed cytomegalovirus status with high specificity and sensitivity. First-cohort TCR clusters were later found to tend to co-occur in the 120 validation repertoires.

Sequencing was performed with immunoSEQ multiplex PCR; in TCRdb, only in-frame clones are kept and a portion is missing. The sample lists some 170,000 clones, approximately 90% occurring once. About this clone: Its antigen is undetermined.

CDR1 is ENHRY and CDR2 is SYGVKD in the germline V gene. The CDR3 consists of 11 residues. V lost 7 bases, J lost 6 bases, and 6 bases lay in between. Input material: PBMCs. The chain uses TRBV10-3 and TRBJ2-2; D remains ambiguous. The TCR sequence derives from a young woman in good health and CMV-seronegative. CDR3 region: CAIMTPGELFF. As DNA, the CDR3 is TGTGCCATCATGACTCCCGGGGAGCTGTTTTTT.